Reported below is one TCR beta chain. Those enrolled in Seattle joined during active infection and were followed longitudinally afterward. Some clones are missing from TCRdb's copy, which holds only in-frame ones; the method was immunoSEQ multiplex PCR. This sample has almost 90,000 clones, with about 90% found just once. This specimen belongs to a study of blood T cell repertoires in COVID-19. V shed 7 bases and J shed 1 base, with 10 bases lying between them. This CDR3 region has 13 residues. Per germline, CDR1 SGHAT and CDR2 FQNNGV. This sequence originates from a man between 18 and 29 years old with COVID-19, enrolled during active disease. The sample consisted of peripheral blood. The V gene is TRBV11-2, the J gene TRBJ1-1; no clear D. CDR3 in DNA: TGTGCCAGCACCTGGAGTCGGAACACTGAAGCTTTCTTT. Residues: CASTWSRNTEAFF.